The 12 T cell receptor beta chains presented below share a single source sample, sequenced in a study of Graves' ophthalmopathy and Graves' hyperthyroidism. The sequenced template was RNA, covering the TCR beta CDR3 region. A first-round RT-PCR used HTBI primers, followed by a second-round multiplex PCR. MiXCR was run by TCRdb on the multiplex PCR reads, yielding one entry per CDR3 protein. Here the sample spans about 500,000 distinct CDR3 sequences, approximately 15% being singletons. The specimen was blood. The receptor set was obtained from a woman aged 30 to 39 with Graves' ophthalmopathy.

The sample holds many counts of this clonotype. The CDR3 DNA sequence: TGTGCCAGCAGCCGCGCTGACAGGGAGGATTCACCCCTCCACTTT. Amino acid sequence: CASSRADREDSPLHF. The chain employs TRBV6-1 and TRBJ1-6; 7 nucleotides align to TRBD1. Germline values: CDR1 MNHNS, CDR2 SASEGT. J was trimmed by 8 bases and V by 6 bases; bases with no gene match: 10. This CDR3 has 15 residues.

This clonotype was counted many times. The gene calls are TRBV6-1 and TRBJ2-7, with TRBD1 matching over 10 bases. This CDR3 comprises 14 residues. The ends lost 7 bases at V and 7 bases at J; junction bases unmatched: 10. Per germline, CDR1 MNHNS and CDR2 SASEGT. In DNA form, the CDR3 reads TGTGCCAGCAAAGGGACAGGGGTAATCCGGGAGCAGTACTTC. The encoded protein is CASKGTGVIREQYF.

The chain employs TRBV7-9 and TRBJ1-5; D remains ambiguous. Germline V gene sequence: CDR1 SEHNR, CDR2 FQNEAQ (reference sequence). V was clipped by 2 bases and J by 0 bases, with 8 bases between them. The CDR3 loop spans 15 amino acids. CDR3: CASSLSSSSNQPQHF. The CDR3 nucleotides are TGTGCCAGCAGCTTAAGCTCCAGTAGCAATCAGCCCCAGCATTTT.

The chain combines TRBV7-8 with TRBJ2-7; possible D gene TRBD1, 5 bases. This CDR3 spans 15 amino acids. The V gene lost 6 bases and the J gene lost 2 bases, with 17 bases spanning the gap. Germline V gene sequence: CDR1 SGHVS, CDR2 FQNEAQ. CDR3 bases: TGTGCCAGCAGTACTCAAGGGGTGTTCGCCTACGAGCAGTACTTC. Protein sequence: CASSTQGVFAYEQYF. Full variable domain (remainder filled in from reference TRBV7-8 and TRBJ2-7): GAGVSQSPRYKVAKRGQDVALRCDPISGHVSLFWYQQALGQGPEFLTYFQNEAQLDKSGLPSDRFFAERPEGSVSTLKIQRTQQEDSAVYLCASSTQGVFAYEQYFGPGTRLTVT.

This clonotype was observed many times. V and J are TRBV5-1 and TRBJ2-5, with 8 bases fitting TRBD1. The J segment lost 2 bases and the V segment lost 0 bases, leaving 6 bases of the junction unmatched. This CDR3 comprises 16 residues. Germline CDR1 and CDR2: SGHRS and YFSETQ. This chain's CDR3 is CASSLAGGARQETQYF. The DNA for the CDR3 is TGCGCCAGCAGCTTGGCAGGGGGCGCGAGGCAAGAGACCCAGTACTTC.

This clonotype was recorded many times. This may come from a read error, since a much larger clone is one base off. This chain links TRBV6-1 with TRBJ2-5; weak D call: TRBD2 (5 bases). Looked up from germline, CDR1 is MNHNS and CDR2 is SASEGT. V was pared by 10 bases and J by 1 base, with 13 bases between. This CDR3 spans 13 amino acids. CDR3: CATMTGSQETQYF. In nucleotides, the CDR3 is TGTGCCACCATGACTGGGAGCCAAGAGACCCAGTACTTC.

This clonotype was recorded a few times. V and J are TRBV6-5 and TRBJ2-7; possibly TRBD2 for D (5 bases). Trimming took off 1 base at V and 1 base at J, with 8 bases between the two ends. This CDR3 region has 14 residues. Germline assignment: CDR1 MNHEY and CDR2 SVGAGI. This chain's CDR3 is CASSYLRTSYEQYF. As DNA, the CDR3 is TGTGCCAGCAGTTACTTACGGACTTCCTACGAGCAGTACTTC.

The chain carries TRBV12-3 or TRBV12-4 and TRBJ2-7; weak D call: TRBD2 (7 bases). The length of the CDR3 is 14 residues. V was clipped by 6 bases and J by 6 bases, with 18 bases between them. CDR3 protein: CASSSNGGGGEQYF. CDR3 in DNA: TGTGCCAGCAGCTCCAACGGGGGCGGGGGCGAGCAGTACTTC.

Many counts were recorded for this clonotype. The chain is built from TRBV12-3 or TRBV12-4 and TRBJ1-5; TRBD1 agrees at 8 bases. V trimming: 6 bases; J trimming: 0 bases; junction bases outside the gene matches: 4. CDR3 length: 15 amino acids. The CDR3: CASSVTGDSNQPQHF. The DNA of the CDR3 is TGTGCCAGCAGCGTGACAGGGGATAGCAATCAGCCCCAGCATTTT.

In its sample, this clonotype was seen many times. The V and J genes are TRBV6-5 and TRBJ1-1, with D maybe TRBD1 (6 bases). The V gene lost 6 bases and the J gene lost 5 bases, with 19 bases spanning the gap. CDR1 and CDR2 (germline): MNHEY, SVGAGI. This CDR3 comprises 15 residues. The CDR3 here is CASSQRSSQGTEAFF. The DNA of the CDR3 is TGTGCCAGCAGCCAAAGGTCCTCTCAGGGGACTGAAGCTTTCTTT.

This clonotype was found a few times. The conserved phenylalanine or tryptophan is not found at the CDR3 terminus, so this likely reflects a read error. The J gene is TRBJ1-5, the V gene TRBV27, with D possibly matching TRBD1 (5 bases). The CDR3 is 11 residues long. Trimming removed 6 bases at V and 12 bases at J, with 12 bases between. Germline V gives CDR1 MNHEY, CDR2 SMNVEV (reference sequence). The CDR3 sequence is CASSSGGDQHS. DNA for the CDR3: TGTGCCAGCAGCTCAGGAGGGGACCAGCATTCT.

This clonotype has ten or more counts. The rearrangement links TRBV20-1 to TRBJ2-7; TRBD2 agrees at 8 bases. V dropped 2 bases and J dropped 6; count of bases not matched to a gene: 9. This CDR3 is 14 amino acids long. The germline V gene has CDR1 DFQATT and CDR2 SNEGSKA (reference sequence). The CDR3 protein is CSARLSGTELEQYF. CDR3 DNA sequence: TGCAGTGCTAGACTTAGCGGGACGGAGCTCGAGCAGTACTTC.